This TCR beta chain appears in the sequencing data of a study of blood T cell repertoires in COVID-19. The CDR3 extends over 14 amino acids. The ends were cut back, 4 bases at V and 7 bases at J, with 16 bases in the middle. Germline V gene sequence: CDR1 WNHNN, CDR2 SYGVQD (reference sequence). The table came from immunoSEQ multiplex PCR; TCRdb's copy has only in-frame clones and leaves some out. The sample has more than 300,000 clones; 85% to 90% are singletons. This clonotype originated in a man aged 30 to 45 who had recovered from COVID-19. The gene calls are TRBV10-1 and TRBJ1-1; D gene ambiguous. Source material: PBMCs or T cells enriched from blood (not recorded which). The CDR3: CASSASGSDGEAFF. CDR3 nucleotides: TGCGCCAGCAGTGCCTCGGGAAGCGACGGTGAAGCTTTCTTT.